The 21 T cell receptor beta chains below come from one sample, sequenced in a study of cytomegalovirus exposure and HLA in healthy donors. Both 60 Vbeta primers and 13 Jbeta primers went into the PCR. Repertoires were generated with immunoSEQ multiplex PCR, while TCRdb's copy carries only in-frame clones and drops some. The sample shows about 85,000 clones, under 85% of them seen only once. The sample consisted of PBMCs. Receptors originate from a boy aged 5-17 years in good health and CMV-seronegative.

This clone came up a few times. The rearrangement joins TRBV10-2 to TRBJ1-5; possibly TRBD1 for D (6 bases). The CDR3 has 12 amino acids. Germline CDR1 is WSHSY and CDR2 is SAAADI. V shed 2 bases and J shed 9 bases, with 8 bases lying between them. In nucleotides, the CDR3 is TGCGCCAGCAGTGAGGCAGGGGTGCCCCAGCATTTT. It translates to CASSEAGVPQHF.

This clone was detected only a few times. The V call is TRBV28, the J call TRBJ2-1, with TRBD1 identical over 10 bases. The V and J ends lost 6 bases and 6 bases, in that order; junction bases with no gene match: 8. Germline V gives CDR1 MDHEN, CDR2 SYDVKM. This CDR3 spans 15 amino acids. The CDR3 nucleotides are TGTGCCAGCAGACATCCGGGACAGGGGAGCAATGAGCAGTTCTTC. As protein: CASRHPGQGSNEQFF.

The gene calls are TRBV7-2 and TRBJ2-7; possibly TRBD2 for D (6 bases). Germline lookup yields CDR1 SGHTA and CDR2 FQGNSA. The CDR3 covers 15 residues. Trimming shortened V by 6 bases and J by 2 bases, and 17 bases separated the two germline ends. The CDR3 sequence: CASSPPPSVAYEQYF. The CDR3 nucleotides read TGTGCCAGCAGTCCCCCCCCTAGCGTGGCCTACGAGCAGTACTTC.

This chain joins TRBV7-2 and TRBJ1-2; 7 bases map to TRBD1. The J segment lost 7 bases and the V segment lost 3 bases, leaving 2 bases of the junction unmatched. This CDR3 is built from 12 residues. The germline V gene encodes CDR1 SGHTA and CDR2 FQGNSA. DNA of the CDR3: TGTGCCAGCAGCTTGACAGGGCCTGGCTACACCTTC. Translating gives CASSLTGPGYTF.

The chain carries TRBV7-8 and TRBJ1-4; TRBD1 matches 7 bases. Per the germline V gene, CDR1 is SGHVS and CDR2 is FQNEAQ. V shed 5 bases and J 4 bases; nucleotides not matched to a gene: 4. CDR3 length equals 14 residues. The CDR3, as DNA: TGTGCCAGCAGCCCGCAGGGGGTTAATGAAAAACTGTTTTTT. This sequence encodes CASSPQGVNEKLFF.

The CDR3 bases are TGTGCCAGCAGGGTTAGACAGGCCCCGAACACTGAAGCTTTCTTT. It is translated as CASRVRQAPNTEAFF. The chain carries TRBV6-1 and TRBJ1-1; possible D gene TRBD1, 6 bases. Germline V CDR1 and CDR2: MNHNS, SASEGT. The V end lost 6 bases, the J end lost 1 base, and 15 bases lay between the germline ends. The length of the CDR3 is 15 residues.

A few counts support this clone. The chain links TRBV28 to TRBJ2-7; maybe TRBD2 (5 bases). From germline, CDR1 is MDHEN and CDR2 SYDVKM. The CDR3 loop spans 15 amino acids. Trimming stripped 4 bases from V and 3 bases from J, with 16 bases between. This chain's CDR3 is CASSSPREGVYEQYF. CDR3 bases: TGTGCCAGCAGTTCACCTCGGGAAGGCGTCTACGAGCAGTACTTC.

The genes are TRBV2 and TRBJ2-3; TRBD2 matches 7 bases. The CDR3 runs 16 residues. Germline V lookup: CDR1 SNHLY, CDR2 FYNNEI. V shed 9 bases, J shed 1 base, and the junction held 13 bases outside the gene matches. In DNA, the CDR3 is TGTGCCAGGATGGGAGCGGGGCACCGGGGCACAGATACGCAGTATTTT. Its translation is CARMGAGHRGTDTQYF.

The CDR3 coding sequence is TGTGCCAGCAGCTTAGTGGTGGCTCAAGAGACCCAGTACTTC. It encodes CASSLVVAQETQYF. The chain employs TRBV7-2 and TRBJ2-5; D uncertain. The CDR3 length is 14 residues. V was cut by 1 base and J by 2 bases, with 8 bases left in between. Per the germline V gene, CDR1 is SGHTA and CDR2 is FQGNSA.

The J gene is TRBJ1-1, the V gene TRBV2, with D maybe TRBD1 (6 bases). The length of the CDR3 is 16 residues. V lost 6 bases to trimming and J lost 2 bases, with 19 bases between them. CDR1 and CDR2 from the germline V gene are SNHLY and FYNNEI. The DNA of the CDR3 is TGTGCCAGCAGGAACCGGGACACCGTTAGTAACACTGAAGCTTTCTTT. It encodes CASRNRDTVSNTEAFF.

V gene TRBV28 combines with J gene TRBJ1-5, with TRBD1 matching over 7 bases. Germline lookup yields CDR1 MDHEN and CDR2 SYDVKM. After removal of 2 bases from V and 3 bases from J, the junction contained 4 bases not matched to a gene. The CDR3 runs to 15 residues. The CDR3 here is CASSLRQGANQPQHF. DNA of the CDR3: TGTGCCAGCAGTTTAAGACAGGGAGCCAATCAGCCCCAGCATTTT.

The genes are TRBV7-2 and TRBJ2-1, with 7 bases matching TRBD1. CDR3 length: 14 amino acids. V shed 0 bases and J 10 bases; nucleotides not matched to a gene: 6. Germline CDR1 is SGHTA and CDR2 is FQGNSA. CDR3 coding DNA: TGTGCCAGCAGCTTAGCTACAGGGGTGGGGGAGCAGTTCTTC. Amino acid sequence: CASSLATGVGEQFF. Supplemented by reference TRBV7-2 and TRBJ2-1, the full variable domain reads GAGVSQSPSNKVTEKGKDVELRCDPISGHTALYWYRQSLGQGLEFLIYFQGNSAPDKSGLPSDRFSAERTGGSVSTLTIQRTQQEDSAVYLCASSLATGVGEQFFGPGTRLTVL.

The CDR3 loop is CASSPPGMNTEAFF. DNA of the CDR3: TGTGCCAGCAGCCCTCCAGGGATGAACACTGAAGCTTTCTTT. The V and J genes are TRBV14 and TRBJ1-1; perhaps TRBD1 as D (5 bases). Germline V gene sequence: CDR1 SGHDN, CDR2 FVKESK. Trimming removed 4 bases at V and 0 bases at J, with 9 bases between. The CDR3 totals 14 residues.

The chain carries TRBV2 and TRBJ1-5; 7 positions match TRBD1. The V gene's germline CDR1 is SNHLY and CDR2 FYNNEI. This CDR3 is 13 amino acids long. J gave up 5 bases and V 2 bases, and 0 bases lay outside the gene matches. The CDR3 nucleotides read TGTGCCAGCAGTGAACAGGGGGATCAGCCCCAGCATTTT. This encodes CASSEQGDQPQHF.

V is TRBV19 and J is TRBJ2-3, with TRBD1 matching 10 bases. The germline V gene encodes CDR1 LNHDA and CDR2 SQIVND (reference sequence). The CDR3 has 15 residues. V gave up 5 bases and J gave up 4 bases; unmatched junction bases: 6. The chain's CDR3 is CASSARQGASDTQYF. CDR3 sequence (DNA): TGTGCCAGTAGTGCCCGACAGGGGGCATCAGATACGCAGTATTTT. The full variable domain, completed using reference TRBV19 and TRBJ2-3, is DGGITQSPKYLFRKEGQNVTLSCEQNLNHDAMYWYRQDPGQGLRLIYYSQIVNDFQKGDIAEGYSVSREKKESFPLTVTSAQKNPTAFYLCASSARQGASDTQYFGPGTRLTVL.

V is TRBV6-6 and J is TRBJ1-1, with D possibly being TRBD1 (6 bases). V was trimmed by 10 bases and J by 12 bases, leaving 18 bases between them. This CDR3 spans 11 amino acids. Per the germline V gene, CDR1 is MNHNY and CDR2 is SVGAGI (reference sequence). The CDR3 reads CATRSGGATFF. The CDR3 region has the DNA TGTGCCACGAGGAGCGGGGGGGCAACTTTCTTT.

V usage is TRBV15 and J usage is TRBJ1-2; 7 bases are shared with TRBD1. The CDR3 totals 15 residues. The germline CDR1 and CDR2 sequences are LNHNV and YYDKDF (reference sequence). V lost 1 base and J lost 6; bases outside the gene matches: 8. The chain's CDR3 is CATSRGPGQHHGYTF. CDR3 nucleotide sequence: TGTGCCACCAGCAGAGGGCCGGGACAGCACCATGGCTACACCTTC.

The gene calls are TRBV7-3 and TRBJ1-1, with 7 positions matching TRBD1. The CDR3 is 14 amino acids. Trimming cost V 2 bases and J 1 base; bases outside gene matches: 1. Per the germline V gene, CDR1 is SGHTA and CDR2 is FQGTGA. The CDR3 sequence: CASSLQGGNTEAFF. The CDR3 coding sequence is TGTGCCAGCAGCTTACAGGGGGGGAACACTGAAGCTTTCTTT.

The chain joins TRBV7-9 to TRBJ2-5; D gene ambiguous. The CDR3 spans 13 residues. Trimming took 2 bases from V and 2 from J, leaving 6 bases between them. The germline V gene encodes CDR1 SEHNR and CDR2 FQNEAQ (reference sequence). CDR3 sequence: CASSLQVQETQYF. The DNA of the CDR3 is TGTGCCAGCAGCTTACAGGTACAAGAGACCCAGTACTTC.

The chain couples TRBV7-8 to TRBJ1-3; D uncertain. The V end lost 5 bases, the J end lost 0 bases, and 11 bases lay between the germline ends. Per the germline V gene, CDR1 is SGHVS and CDR2 is FQNEAQ. The length of the CDR3 is 15 residues. The DNA for the CDR3 is TGTGCCAGCAGCAACCTGGCTAGCTCTGGAAACACCATATATTTT. Amino acid sequence: CASSNLASSGNTIYF. The entire variable domain, with the rest obtained from reference TRBV7-8 and TRBJ1-3, is as follows: GAGVSQSPRYKVAKRGQDVALRCDPISGHVSLFWYQQALGQGPEFLTYFQNEAQLDKSGLPSDRFFAERPEGSVSTLKIQRTQQEDSAVYLCASSNLASSGNTIYFGEGSWLTVV.

In this sample, this clone turned up a few times. V gene TRBV30 combines with J gene TRBJ1-2, with a weak D call TRBD1 (6 bases). The CDR3 runs 14 residues. Germline-derived CDR1 and CDR2 are GTSNPN and SVGIG (reference sequence). The V end lost 7 bases, the J end lost 6 bases, and 21 bases lay between the germline ends. Written as DNA, the CDR3 is TGTGCCTTCACCCTCCGACAGGCTAGGGATGGCTACACCTTC. This encodes CAFTLRQARDGYTF.